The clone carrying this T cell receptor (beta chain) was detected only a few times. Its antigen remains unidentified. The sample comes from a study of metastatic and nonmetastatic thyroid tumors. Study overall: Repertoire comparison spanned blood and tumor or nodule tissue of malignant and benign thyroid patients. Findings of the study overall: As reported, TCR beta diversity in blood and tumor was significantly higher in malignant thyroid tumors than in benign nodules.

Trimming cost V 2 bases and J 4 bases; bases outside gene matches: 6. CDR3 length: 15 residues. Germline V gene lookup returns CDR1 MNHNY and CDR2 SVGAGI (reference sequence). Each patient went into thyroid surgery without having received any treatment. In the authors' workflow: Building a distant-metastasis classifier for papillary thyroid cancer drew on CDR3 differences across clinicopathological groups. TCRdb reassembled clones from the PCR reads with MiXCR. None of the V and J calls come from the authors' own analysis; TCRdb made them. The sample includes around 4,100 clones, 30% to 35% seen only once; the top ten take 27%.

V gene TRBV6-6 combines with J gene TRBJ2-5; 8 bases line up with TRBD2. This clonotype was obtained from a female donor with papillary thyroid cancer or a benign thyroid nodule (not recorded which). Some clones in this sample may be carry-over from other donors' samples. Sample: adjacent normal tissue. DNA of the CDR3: TGTGCCAGCAGTTACGTCGGGAGGGCCCGAGAGACCCAGTACTTC. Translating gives CASSYVGRARETQYF.